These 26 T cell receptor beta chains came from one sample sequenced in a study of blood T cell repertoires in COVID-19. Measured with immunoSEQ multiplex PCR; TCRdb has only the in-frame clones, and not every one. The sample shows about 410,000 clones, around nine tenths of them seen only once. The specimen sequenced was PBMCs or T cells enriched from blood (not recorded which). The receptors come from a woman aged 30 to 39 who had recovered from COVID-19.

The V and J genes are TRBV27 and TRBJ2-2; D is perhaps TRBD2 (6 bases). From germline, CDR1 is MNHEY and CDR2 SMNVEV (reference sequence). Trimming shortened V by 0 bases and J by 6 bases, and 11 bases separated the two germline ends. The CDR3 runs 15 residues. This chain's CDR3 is CASSLSGRDSGELFF. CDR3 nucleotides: TGTGCCAGCAGTTTATCGGGCAGGGACTCCGGGGAGCTGTTTTTT.

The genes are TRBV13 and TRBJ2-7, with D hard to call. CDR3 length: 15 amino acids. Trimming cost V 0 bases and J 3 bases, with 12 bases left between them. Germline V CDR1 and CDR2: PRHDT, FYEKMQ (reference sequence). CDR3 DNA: TGTGCCAGCAGCTTAGGTACGGTCCAACTCTACGAGCAGTACTTC. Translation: CASSLGTVQLYEQYF.

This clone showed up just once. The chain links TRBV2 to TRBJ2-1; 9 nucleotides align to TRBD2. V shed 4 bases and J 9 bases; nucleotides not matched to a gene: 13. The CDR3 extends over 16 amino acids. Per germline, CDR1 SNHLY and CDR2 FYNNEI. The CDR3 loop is CASSAYTAGGAGEQFF. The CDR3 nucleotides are TGTGCCAGCAGTGCCTACACCGCGGGAGGGGCAGGTGAGCAGTTCTTC. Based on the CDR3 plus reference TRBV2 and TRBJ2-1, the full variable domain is EPEVTQTPSHQVTQMGQEVILRCVPISNHLYFYWYRQILGQKVEFLVSFYNNEISEKSEIFDDQFSVERPDGSNFTLKIRSTKLEDSAMYFCASSAYTAGGAGEQFFGPGTRLTVL.

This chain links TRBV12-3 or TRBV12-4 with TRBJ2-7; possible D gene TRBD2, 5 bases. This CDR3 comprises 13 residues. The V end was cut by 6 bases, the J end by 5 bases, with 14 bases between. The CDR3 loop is CASRITSSHEQYF. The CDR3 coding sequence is TGTGCCAGCAGGATAACTAGTTCCCACGAGCAGTACTTC.

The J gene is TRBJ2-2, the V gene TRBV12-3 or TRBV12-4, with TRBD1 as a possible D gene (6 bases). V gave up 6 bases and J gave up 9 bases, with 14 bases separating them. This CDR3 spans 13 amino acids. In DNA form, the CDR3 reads TGTGCCAGCAGCCTAGGGGGTGGCTGGGAGCTGTTTTTT. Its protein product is CASSLGGGWELFF.

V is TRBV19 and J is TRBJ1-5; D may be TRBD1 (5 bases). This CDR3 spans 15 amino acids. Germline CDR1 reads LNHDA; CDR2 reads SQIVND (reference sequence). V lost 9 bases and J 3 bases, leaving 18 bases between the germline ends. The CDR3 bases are TGTGCCAGCCAGACAGACGACGCTTTCAATCAGCCCCAGCATTTT. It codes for CASQTDDAFNQPQHF.

In nucleotides, the CDR3 is TGCGCCAGCAGCTTTCGGAGTGTGGAGACCCAGTACTTC. This encodes CASSFRSVETQYF. The chain has TRBV4-1 and TRBJ2-5; D remains ambiguous. The V end lost 5 bases, the J end lost 5 bases, and 12 bases lay between the germline ends. CDR3 length equals 13 residues. The germline gives CDR1 MGHRA, CDR2 YSYEKL.

CDR3 region: CASSGTGDGYTF. DNA of the CDR3: TGTGCCAGCAGTGGGACAGGGGATGGCTACACCTTC. The chain combines TRBV27 with TRBJ1-2; 10 bases match TRBD1. The CDR3 is 12 residues long. CDR1 and CDR2 from the germline V gene are MNHEY and SMNVEV (reference sequence). Germline trimming cut 5 bases from V and 6 bases from J; bases unmatched to any gene: 0.

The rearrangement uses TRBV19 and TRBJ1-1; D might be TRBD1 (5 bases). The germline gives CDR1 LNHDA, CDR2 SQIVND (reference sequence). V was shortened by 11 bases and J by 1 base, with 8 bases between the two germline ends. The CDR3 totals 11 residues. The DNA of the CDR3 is TGTGCCGGGGCAACGAACACTGAAGCTTTCTTT. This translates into CAGATNTEAFF.

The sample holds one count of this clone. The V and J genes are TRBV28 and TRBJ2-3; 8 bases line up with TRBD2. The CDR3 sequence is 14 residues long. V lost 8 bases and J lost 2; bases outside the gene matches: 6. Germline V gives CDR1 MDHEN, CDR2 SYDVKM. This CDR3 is CASRQAGDTDTQYF. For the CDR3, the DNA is TGTGCCAGCCGGCAAGCGGGAGACACAGATACGCAGTATTTT.

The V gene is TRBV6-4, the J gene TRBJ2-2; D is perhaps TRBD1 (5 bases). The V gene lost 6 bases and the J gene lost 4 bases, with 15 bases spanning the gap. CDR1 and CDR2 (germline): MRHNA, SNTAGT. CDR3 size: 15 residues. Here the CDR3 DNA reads TGTGCCAGCAGCAAGGGCAGGGATGGCACCGGGGAGCTGTTTTTT. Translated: CASSKGRDGTGELFF.

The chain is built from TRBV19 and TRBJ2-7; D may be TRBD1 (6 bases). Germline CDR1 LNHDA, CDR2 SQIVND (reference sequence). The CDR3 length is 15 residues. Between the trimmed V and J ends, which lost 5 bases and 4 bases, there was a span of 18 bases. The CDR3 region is CASSAEQGTPYEQYF. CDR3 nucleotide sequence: TGTGCCAGTAGTGCAGAACAGGGAACCCCTTACGAGCAGTACTTC.

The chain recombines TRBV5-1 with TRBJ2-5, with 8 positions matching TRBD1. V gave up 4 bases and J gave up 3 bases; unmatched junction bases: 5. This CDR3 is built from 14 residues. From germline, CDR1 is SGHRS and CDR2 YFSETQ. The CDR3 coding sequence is TGCGCCAGCAGCGCGGGGACAGGCGAAGAGACCCAGTACTTC. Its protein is CASSAGTGEETQYF.

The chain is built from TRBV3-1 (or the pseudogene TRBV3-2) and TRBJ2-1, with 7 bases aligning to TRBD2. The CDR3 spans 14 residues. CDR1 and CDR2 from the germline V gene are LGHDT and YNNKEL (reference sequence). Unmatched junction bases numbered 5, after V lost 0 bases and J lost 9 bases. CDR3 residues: CASSQEAGDAEQFF. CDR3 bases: TGTGCCAGCAGCCAAGAGGCGGGAGACGCTGAGCAGTTCTTC.

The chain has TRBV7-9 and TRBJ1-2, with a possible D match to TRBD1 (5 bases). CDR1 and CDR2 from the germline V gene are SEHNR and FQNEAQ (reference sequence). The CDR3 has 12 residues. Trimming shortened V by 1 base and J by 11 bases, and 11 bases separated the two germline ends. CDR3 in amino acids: CASSLEGEEYTF. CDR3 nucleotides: TGTGCCAGCAGCTTAGAAGGGGAAGAGTACACCTTC.

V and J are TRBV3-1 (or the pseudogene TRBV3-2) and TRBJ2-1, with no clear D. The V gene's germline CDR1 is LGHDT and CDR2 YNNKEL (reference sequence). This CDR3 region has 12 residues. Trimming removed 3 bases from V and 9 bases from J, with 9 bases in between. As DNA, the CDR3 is TGTGCCAGCAGCCAGGCCGCTCTTGAGCAGTTCTTC. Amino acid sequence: CASSQAALEQFF.

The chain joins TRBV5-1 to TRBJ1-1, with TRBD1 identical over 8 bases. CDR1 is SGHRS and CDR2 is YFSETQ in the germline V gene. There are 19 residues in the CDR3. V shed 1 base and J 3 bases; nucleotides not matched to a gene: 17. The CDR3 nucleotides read TGCGCCAGCAGCTTGAGTCCCCCTCGGACAGGGAGTATAGACACTGAAGCTTTCTTT. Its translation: CASSLSPPRTGSIDTEAFF.

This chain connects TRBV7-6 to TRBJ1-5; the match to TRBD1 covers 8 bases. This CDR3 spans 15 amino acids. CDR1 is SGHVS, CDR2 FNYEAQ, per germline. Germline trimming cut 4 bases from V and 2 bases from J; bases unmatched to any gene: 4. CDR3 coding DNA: TGTGCCAGCAGCTCAGGGACAGGAGGCAATCAGCCCCAGCATTTT. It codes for CASSSGTGGNQPQHF.

The CDR3 DNA sequence: TGTGCCAGCAACATCCACAGGAAAGAAAACACTGAAGCTTTCTTT. It specifies CASNIHRKENTEAFF. The chain carries TRBV14 and TRBJ1-1; maybe TRBD1 (5 bases). The CDR3 length is 15 residues. Germline lookup yields CDR1 SGHDN and CDR2 FVKESK. Trimming removed 7 bases from V and 2 bases from J, with 17 bases in between.

This CDR3 is CASSYSDDRLNTEAFF. As DNA, the CDR3 is TGTGCCAGCAGTTACTCGGACGACAGGCTAAACACTGAAGCTTTCTTT. The chain uses TRBV6-5 and TRBJ1-1, with D maybe TRBD1 (6 bases). V lost 0 bases and J lost 2, with 13 bases in between. The length of the CDR3 is 16 residues. The germline CDR1 and CDR2 sequences are MNHEY and SVGAGI.

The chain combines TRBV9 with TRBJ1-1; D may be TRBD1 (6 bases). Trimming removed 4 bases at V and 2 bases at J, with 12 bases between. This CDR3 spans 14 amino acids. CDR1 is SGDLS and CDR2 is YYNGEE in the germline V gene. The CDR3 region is CASSRGTLNTEAFF. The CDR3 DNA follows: TGTGCCAGCAGCAGGGGGACGCTCAACACTGAAGCTTTCTTT.

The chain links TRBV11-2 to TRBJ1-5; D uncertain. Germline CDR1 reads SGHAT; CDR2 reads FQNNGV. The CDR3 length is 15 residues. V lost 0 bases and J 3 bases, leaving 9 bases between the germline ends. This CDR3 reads CASSLDGQPNQPQHF. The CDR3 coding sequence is TGTGCCAGCAGCTTAGATGGGCAGCCCAATCAGCCCCAGCATTTT.

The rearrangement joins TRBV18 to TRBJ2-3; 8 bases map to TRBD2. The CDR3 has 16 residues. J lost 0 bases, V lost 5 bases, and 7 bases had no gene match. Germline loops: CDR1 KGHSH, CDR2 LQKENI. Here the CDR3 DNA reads TGTGCCAGCTCATCCGCGGGGGGTATTAGCACAGATACGCAGTATTTT. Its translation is CASSSAGGISTDTQYF.

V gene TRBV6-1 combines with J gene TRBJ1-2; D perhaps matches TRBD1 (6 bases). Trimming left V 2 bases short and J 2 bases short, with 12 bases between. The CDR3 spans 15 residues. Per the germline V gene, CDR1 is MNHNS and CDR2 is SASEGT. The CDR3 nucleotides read TGTGCCAGCAGTGAAAGGACAGAGAGAAACTATGGCTACACCTTC. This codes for CASSERTERNYGYTF.

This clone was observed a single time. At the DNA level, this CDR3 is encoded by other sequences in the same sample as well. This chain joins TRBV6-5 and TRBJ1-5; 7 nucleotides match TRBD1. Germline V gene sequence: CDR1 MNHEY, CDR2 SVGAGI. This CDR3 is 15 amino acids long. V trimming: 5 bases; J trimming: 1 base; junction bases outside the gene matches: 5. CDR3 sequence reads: CASSRQGSSNQPQHF. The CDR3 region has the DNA TGTGCCAGCAGTAGACAGGGTTCGAGCAATCAGCCCCAGCATTTT.

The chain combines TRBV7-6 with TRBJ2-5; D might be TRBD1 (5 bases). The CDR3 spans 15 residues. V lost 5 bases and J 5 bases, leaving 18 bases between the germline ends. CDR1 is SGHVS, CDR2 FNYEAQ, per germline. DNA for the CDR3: TGTGCCAGCAGCGATTCGACAGCTTTACAGGAGACCCAGTACTTC. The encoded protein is CASSDSTALQETQYF. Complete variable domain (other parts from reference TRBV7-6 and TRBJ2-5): GAGVSQSPRYKVTKRGQDVALRCDPISGHVSLYWYRQALGQGPEFLTYFNYEAQQDKSGLPNDRFSAERPEGSISTLTIQRTEQRDSAMYRCASSDSTALQETQYFGPGTRLLVL.